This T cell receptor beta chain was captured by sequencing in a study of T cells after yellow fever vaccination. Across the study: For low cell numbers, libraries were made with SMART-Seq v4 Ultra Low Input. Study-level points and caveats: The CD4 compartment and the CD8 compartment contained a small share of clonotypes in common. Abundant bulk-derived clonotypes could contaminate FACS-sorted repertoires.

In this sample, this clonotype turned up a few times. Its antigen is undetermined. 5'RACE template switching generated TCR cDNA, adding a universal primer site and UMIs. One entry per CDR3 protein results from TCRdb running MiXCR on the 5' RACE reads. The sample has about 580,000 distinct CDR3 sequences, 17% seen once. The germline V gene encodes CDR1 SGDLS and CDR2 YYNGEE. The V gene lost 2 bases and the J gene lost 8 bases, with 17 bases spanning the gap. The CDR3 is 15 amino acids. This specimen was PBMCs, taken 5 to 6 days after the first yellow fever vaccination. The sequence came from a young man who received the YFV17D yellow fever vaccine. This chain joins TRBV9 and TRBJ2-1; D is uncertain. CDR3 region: CASSVGWTSVDEQFF. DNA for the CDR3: TGTGCCAGCAGCGTCGGCTGGACCTCTGTGGATGAGCAGTTCTTC.